This T cell receptor (beta chain) emerged from a study of neurological immune-mediated disorders. Study-level information: Among the approximately 35 patients with multiple sclerosis, 31 were relapsing-remitting, while 3 were secondary progressive. The study's findings and limits: Private repertoires in all groups were suggested by the absence of shared CDR3 amino acid sequences among expanded clones across subjects.

The germline V gene encodes CDR1 MNHEY and CDR2 SVGAGI. CDR3 length: 20 residues. Trimming removed 0 bases from V and 0 bases from J; junction bases left unmatched: 9. The unsorted libraries originated from 2 million PBMCs kept at -80 C. This clonotype was picked up many times. Antigen: not known. MiXCR was run by TCRdb on the 5' RACE reads, yielding one entry per CDR3 protein. The repertoire includes about 70,000 distinct CDR3 sequences, 3.2% of them detected once, and roughly 5.2% sits in the top ten. This chain uses TRBV6-5 with TRBJ2-6; the match to TRBD2 covers 9 bases. The TCR was taken from a woman aged 50 to 60 with multiple sclerosis. The material sequenced was PBMCs. The CDR3 loop is CASSYSFFRGRVSGANVLTF. Written as DNA, the CDR3 is TGTGCCAGCAGTTACTCCTTCTTTCGCGGGAGGGTCTCTGGGGCCAACGTCCTGACTTTC.